What follows are 26 T cell receptor beta chains derived from one specimen sequenced in a study of CD8 T cells in ankylosing spondylitis. TCRdb re-derived calls from the 5' RACE reads in MiXCR, one entry per CDR3 protein. The sample lists under 300,000 distinct CDR3 sequences, 10% to 13% occurring once. The material sequenced was blood, either unsorted or a sorted T cell fraction (not recorded which). These receptors all come from a male donor with ankylosing spondylitis or in good health (not recorded which).

The chain recombines TRBV20-1 with TRBJ1-2, with D uncertain. This CDR3 has 12 residues. Germline V lookup: CDR1 DFQATT, CDR2 SNEGSKA (reference sequence). Trimming took off 5 bases at V and 3 bases at J, with 10 bases between the two ends. CDR3 region: CSASLGDYGYTF. The CDR3, as DNA: TGCAGTGCTTCCCTGGGCGACTATGGCTACACCTTC.

The chain carries TRBV30 and TRBJ2-7; no clear D gene. The germline gives CDR1 GTSNPN, CDR2 SVGIG (reference sequence). CDR3 size: 11 residues. V was shortened by 5 bases and J by 4 bases, with 9 bases between the two germline ends. The CDR3: CAWAVSYEQYF. CDR3 in DNA: TGTGCCTGGGCCGTTTCATACGAGCAGTACTTC.

This clonotype was recorded a few times. This sequence joins TRBV3-1 and TRBJ2-3; tentative D call: TRBD2 (5 bases). There are 15 residues in the CDR3. Trimming shortened V by 5 bases and J by 6 bases, and 18 bases separated the two germline ends. CDR1 LGHDT and CDR2 YNNKEL come from the germline V gene (reference sequence). CDR3 amino acids: CASSSPGIVMDTQYF. In DNA, the CDR3 is TGTGCCAGCAGCTCCCCCGGGATTGTAATGGATACGCAGTATTTT.

This clonotype showed up many times. DNA for the CDR3: TGTGCCATCAGTGAGTGGGCTAGCGGGGAGTTAAGACTCACAGATACGCAGTATTTT. This translates into CAISEWASGELRLTDTQYF. This chain links TRBV10-3 with TRBJ2-3; 9 bases fit TRBD2. With V trimmed by 1 base and J by 2 bases, 13 bases remained unmatched. Germline CDR1 and CDR2: ENHRY and SYGVKD. The CDR3 covers 19 residues.

In this sample, this clonotype turned up many times. This chain connects TRBV13 to TRBJ2-1, with TRBD2 identical over 12 bases. Germline assignment: CDR1 PRHDT and CDR2 FYEKMQ (reference sequence). The CDR3 is made up of 17 amino acids. V lost 3 bases, J lost 0 bases, and 3 bases stayed unmatched. For the CDR3, the DNA is TGTGCCAGCAGCTTGCTAGCGGGAGGGGGCTCCTACAATGAGCAGTTCTTC. Its translation: CASSLLAGGGSYNEQFF.

This clonotype occurred a few times. The V call is TRBV7-9, the J call TRBJ2-5; D not certain. In germline, CDR1 is SEHNR, CDR2 FQNEAQ (reference sequence). The CDR3 spans 11 residues. Trimming shortened V by 5 bases and J by 9 bases, and 10 bases separated the two germline ends. This CDR3 is CASSPDRSQYF. Here the CDR3 DNA reads TGTGCCAGCAGCCCTGATAGGTCCCAGTACTTC. Using reference TRBV7-9 and TRBJ2-5 for the parts outside the CDR3, the full variable domain is DTGVSQNPRHKITKRGQNVTFRCDPISEHNRLYWYRQTLGQGPEFLTYFQNEAQLEKSRLLSDRFSAERPKGSFSTLEIQRTEQGDSAMYLCASSPDRSQYFGPGTRLLVL.

V is TRBV5-1 and J is TRBJ2-3; 8 bases map to TRBD2. This CDR3 has 14 amino acids. The germline V gene has CDR1 SGHRS and CDR2 YFSETQ. The junction had 7 bases not matched to a gene; V was cut back by 5 bases and J by 5 bases. CDR3 DNA sequence: TGCGCCAGCAGAAGCGGGAGCTTTGGAGATACGCAGTATTTT. This codes for CASRSGSFGDTQYF.

This clonotype has ten or more counts. This chain uses TRBV7-9 with TRBJ1-4, with 7 bases lining up with TRBD1. The CDR3 is made up of 15 amino acids. Germline V CDR1 and CDR2: SEHNR, FQNEAQ (reference sequence). V lost 5 bases, J lost 7 bases, and 10 bases stayed unmatched. CDR3 in amino acids: CASSRNTGVGEKLFF. The CDR3 region has the DNA TGTGCCAGCAGCCGCAACACAGGGGTTGGTGAAAAACTGTTTTTT.

This clonotype has a count of ten or more. The gene calls are TRBV5-1 and TRBJ2-1, with D uncertain. Germline V gene data show CDR1 as SGHRS and CDR2 as YFSETQ. This CDR3 contains 12 residues. With 1 base removed from V and 9 bases from J, the gap between germline ends came to 8 bases. This CDR3 reads CASSLQLGEQFF. CDR3 sequence (DNA): TGCGCCAGCAGCTTGCAACTGGGTGAGCAGTTCTTC. The full variable domain, with the rest looked up from reference TRBV5-1 and TRBJ2-1, is KAGVTQTPRYLIKTRGQQVTLSCSPISGHRSVSWYQQTPGQGLQFLFEYFSETQRNKGNFPGRFSGRQFSNSRSEMNVSTLELGDSALYLCASSLQLGEQFFGPGTRLTVL.

This clonotype was observed at least ten times. This sequence joins TRBV7-7 and TRBJ2-2, with 11 bases that match TRBD2. Germline V gene lookup returns CDR1 SSHAT and CDR2 FNYEAQ (reference sequence). This CDR3 region has 17 residues. Trimming at V came to 1 base and at J to 3 bases, leaving 4 bases not matched to a gene. CDR3 sequence: CASSLEASGRYTGELFF. CDR3 nucleotide sequence: TGTGCCAGCAGCTTAGAGGCTAGCGGGAGGTACACCGGGGAGCTGTTTTTT.

The table lists this clonotype with a few counts. The rearrangement links TRBV19 to TRBJ2-2, with D possibly being TRBD1 (6 bases). V was clipped by 6 bases and J by 5 bases, with 16 bases between them. This CDR3 spans 15 amino acids. The germline gives CDR1 LNHDA, CDR2 SQIVND (reference sequence). The DNA of the CDR3 is TGTGCCAGTAGGAAGGACAGAGGGGGAACCGGGGAGCTGTTTTTT. Translating gives CASRKDRGGTGELFF.

V is TRBV7-2 and J is TRBJ2-7, with D unresolved. The CDR3 length is 12 residues. The germline V and J ends were trimmed by 1 base and 12 bases, with 13 bases remaining between them. CDR1 and CDR2 from the germline V gene are SGHTA and FQGNSA. CDR3 residues: CASSLVGATRYF. CDR3 in DNA: TGTGCCAGCAGCTTAGTTGGCGCGACTCGGTACTTC.

This clonotype was counted many times. V usage is TRBV20-1 and J usage is TRBJ2-2, with D tentatively TRBD2 (7 bases). This CDR3 comprises 15 residues. Germline assignment: CDR1 DFQATT and CDR2 SNEGSKA (reference sequence). The V end was cut by 5 bases, the J end by 0 bases, with 13 bases between. The CDR3 spells CSASSGGPNTGELFF. As DNA, the CDR3 is TGCAGTGCTTCCTCGGGGGGCCCGAACACCGGGGAGCTGTTTTTT.

This clonotype appeared a few times. The rearrangement joins TRBV12-3 or TRBV12-4 to TRBJ2-3; D remains ambiguous. The CDR3 contains 16 residues. Between the trimmed V and J ends, which lost 3 bases and 4 bases, there was a span of 17 bases. This CDR3 reads CASSFGLDLLADTQYF. In nucleotides, the CDR3 is TGTGCCAGCAGTTTCGGATTAGATCTTTTGGCAGATACGCAGTATTTT.

This clonotype was detected a few times. This chain joins TRBV30 and TRBJ2-5, with D possibly matching TRBD2 (6 bases). The germline gives CDR1 GTSNPN, CDR2 SVGIG (reference sequence). The CDR3 runs 15 residues. V was clipped by 5 bases and J by 5 bases, with 21 bases between them. In DNA form, the CDR3 reads TGTGCCTGGGGAATCCTAGCGCCCGGTAGGGAGACCCAGTACTTC. Amino acid sequence: CAWGILAPGRETQYF. Based on the CDR3 plus reference TRBV30 and TRBJ2-5, the full variable domain is SQTIHQWPATLVQPVGSPLSLECTVEGTSNPNLYWYRQAAGRGLQLLFYSVGIGQISSEVPQNLSASRPQDRQFILSSKKLLLSDSGFYLCAWGILAPGRETQYFGPGTRLLVL.

There are many counts of this clonotype. V gene TRBV5-1 combines with J gene TRBJ2-5, with no clear D. Per the germline V gene, CDR1 is SGHRS and CDR2 is YFSETQ. This CDR3 is built from 12 residues. V gave up 0 bases and J gave up 5 bases, with 5 bases separating them. CDR3 amino acids: CASSLAEETQYF. The CDR3 DNA reads as TGCGCCAGCAGCTTGGCAGAGGAGACCCAGTACTTC.

This clonotype was detected only a few times. For the CDR3, the DNA is TGTGCCAGCACCGGAGGGCTCGGGGAGGAGTATGAAAAACTGTTTTTT. Encoded protein: CASTGGLGEEYEKLFF. The gene calls are TRBV6-1 and TRBJ1-4, with D hard to call. The germline V and J ends were trimmed by 7 bases and 6 bases, with 21 bases remaining between them. The V gene's germline CDR1 is MNHNS and CDR2 SASEGT. The length of the CDR3 is 16 residues.

This clonotype was counted many times. V usage is TRBV4-2 and J usage is TRBJ1-2; D uncertain. CDR1 LGHNA and CDR2 YNFKEQ come from the germline V gene. Trimming stripped 3 bases from V and 4 bases from J, with 9 bases between. The CDR3 sequence is 13 residues long. The CDR3 here is CASSQSPLYGYTF. CDR3 sequence (DNA): TGTGCCAGCAGCCAGTCCCCCCTCTATGGCTACACCTTC.

This clonotype was recorded at least ten times. In nucleotides, the CDR3 is TGTGCCAGCAGCTTAGCGGGGGTGGGCCTAGCGGCGGGCGAGCAGTACTTC. Protein: CASSLAGVGLAAGEQYF. The rearrangement links TRBV7-2 to TRBJ2-7; TRBD2 matches 7 bases. Germline V gives CDR1 SGHTA, CDR2 FQGNSA. CDR3 length: 17 residues. Trimming removed 0 bases from V and 6 bases from J; junction bases left unmatched: 14.

This clonotype has at least ten counts. This chain links TRBV15 with TRBJ2-1, with 9 positions matching TRBD2. The germline gives CDR1 LNHNV, CDR2 YYDKDF (reference sequence). CDR3 length equals 17 residues. V dropped 4 bases and J dropped 5; count of bases not matched to a gene: 12. The CDR3 DNA reads TGTGCCACCAGCAAATCCCTTACTAGCGGGTGGAACAATGAGCAGTTCTTC. Translated, it gives CATSKSLTSGWNNEQFF.

In its sample, this clonotype was seen a few times. The chain carries TRBV29-1 and TRBJ2-1, with 9 bases aligning to TRBD1. The CDR3 has 14 residues. V was clipped by 5 bases and J by 12 bases; unmatched bases: 14. Looked up from germline, CDR1 is SQVTM and CDR2 is ANQGSEA. CDR3 nucleotide sequence: TGCAGCGTTTTCACAGGGGGCCTCACCGACGGGCAGTTCTTC. Translating it yields CSVFTGGLTDGQFF.

This clonotype has at least ten counts. The rearrangement uses TRBV7-2 and TRBJ2-1, with D uncertain. The CDR3 covers 17 residues. Germline CDR1 is SGHTA and CDR2 is FQGNSA. The ends were cut back, 0 bases at V and 0 bases at J, with 12 bases in the middle. CDR3 loop: CASSLAVARLSYNEQFF. CDR3 bases: TGTGCCAGCAGCTTAGCAGTGGCTCGCCTCTCCTACAATGAGCAGTTCTTC.

This clonotype was seen more than once but under ten times. V usage is TRBV20-1 and J usage is TRBJ2-7; 14 bases agree with TRBD2. V gave up 3 bases and J gave up 5 bases; unmatched junction bases: 6. The CDR3 loop spans 15 amino acids. Germline V CDR1 and CDR2: DFQATT, SNEGSKA (reference sequence). The CDR3 DNA reads TGCAGTGCTAGTGGGACTAGCGGGGGAACGGACGAGCAGTACTTC. Amino acid sequence: CSASGTSGGTDEQYF.

This clonotype was seen repeatedly, ten times or more. The chain has TRBV4-2 and TRBJ2-3, with 7 nucleotides matching TRBD2. CDR3 length equals 16 residues. V gave up 0 bases and J gave up 1 base; unmatched junction bases: 4. The germline V gene has CDR1 LGHNA and CDR2 YNFKEQ. CDR3 sequence reads: CASSQDPGGGTDTQYF. CDR3 in DNA: TGTGCCAGCAGCCAAGACCCGGGGGGTGGCACAGATACGCAGTATTTT.

This clonotype appeared many times. The chain couples TRBV5-6 to TRBJ1-1, with a tentative D call TRBD1 (6 bases). V was clipped by 10 bases and J by 3 bases, with 19 bases between them. Per germline, CDR1 SGHDT and CDR2 YYEEEE. The CDR3 contains 14 residues. In DNA, the CDR3 is TGTGCCTGGCATAGGGGGGCGCGGGACACTGAAGCTTTCTTT. This gives the protein CAWHRGARDTEAFF.

Many counts were recorded for this clonotype. This chain connects TRBV12-3 or TRBV12-4 to TRBJ2-2; D may be TRBD1 (6 bases). Trimming left V 5 bases short and J 1 base short, with 14 bases between. The CDR3 extends over 16 amino acids. CDR3 nucleotides: TGTGCCAGCAGTCCATCCGGGACAATGAACACCGGGGAGCTGTTTTTT. Protein: CASSPSGTMNTGELFF.